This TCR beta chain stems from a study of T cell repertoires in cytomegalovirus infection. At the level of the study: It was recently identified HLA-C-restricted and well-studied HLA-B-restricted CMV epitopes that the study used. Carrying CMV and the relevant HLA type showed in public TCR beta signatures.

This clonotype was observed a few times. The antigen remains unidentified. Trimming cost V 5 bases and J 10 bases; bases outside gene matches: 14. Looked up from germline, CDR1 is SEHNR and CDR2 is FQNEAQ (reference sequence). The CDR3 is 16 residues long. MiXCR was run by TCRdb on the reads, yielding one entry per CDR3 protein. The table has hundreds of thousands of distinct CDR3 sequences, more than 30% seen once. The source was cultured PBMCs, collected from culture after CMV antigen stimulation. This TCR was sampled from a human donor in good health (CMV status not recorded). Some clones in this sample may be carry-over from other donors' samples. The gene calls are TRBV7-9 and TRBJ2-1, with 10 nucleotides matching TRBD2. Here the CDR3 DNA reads TGTGCCAGCAGCCCCCCATGGATAGCGGGAGGATTAGAGCAGTTCTTC. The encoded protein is CASSPPWIAGGLEQFF.